The 14 T cell receptor beta chains presented below share a single source sample, sequenced in a study of shared clonotypes between healthy human individuals. Measured with immunoSEQ multiplex PCR; TCRdb has only the in-frame clones, and not every one. Of 950,000 to 1,300,000 clones detected, 75% appear once; the ten largest clones hold around 1.5%. The specimen sequenced was memory CD4+ T cells sorted from blood. Subset in this sample: CD45RA-negative fraction. The origin of the receptors is a man between 18 and 35 years old in good health.

The chain employs TRBV6-5 and TRBJ2-1, with 7 nucleotides matching TRBD2. The CDR3 is made up of 16 amino acids. Germline values: CDR1 MNHEY, CDR2 SVGAGI. V dropped 2 bases and J dropped 1; count of bases not matched to a gene: 5. CDR3 DNA: TGTGCCAGCAGTTACACGAGCGGGGTTTCCTACAATGAGCAGTTCTTC. Encoded protein: CASSYTSGVSYNEQFF.

The V and J genes are TRBV2 and TRBJ2-3, with 12 bases aligning to TRBD2. Looked up from germline, CDR1 is SNHLY and CDR2 is FYNNEI. CDR3 length: 16 residues. The trim removed 6 bases at V and 6 bases at J, leaving 10 bases unmatched. The CDR3 nucleotides read TGTGCCAGCAGGATGACTAGCGGGAGTTCCTGGGATACGCAGTATTTT. Protein product: CASRMTSGSSWDTQYF.

The chain uses TRBV6-5 and TRBJ2-7, with 7 bases aligning to TRBD2. Trimming at V came to 6 bases and at J to 7 bases, leaving 3 bases not matched to a gene. Germline lookup yields CDR1 MNHEY and CDR2 SVGAGI. This CDR3 is 11 amino acids long. The CDR3 nucleotides read TGTGCCAGCAGCCACGGGGGGGAGCAGTACTTC. It codes for CASSHGGEQYF.

This chain joins TRBV28 and TRBJ1-4; 7 positions agree with TRBD1. V dropped 2 bases and J dropped 10; count of bases not matched to a gene: 7. CDR3 size: 14 residues. Germline assignment: CDR1 MDHEN and CDR2 SYDVKM. The CDR3 sequence is CASSLIQGTAKLFF. In DNA, the CDR3 is TGTGCCAGCAGTTTAATACAGGGGACCGCAAAACTGTTTTTT.

V usage is TRBV14 and J usage is TRBJ1-1, with TRBD1 matching 10 bases. Germline V CDR1 and CDR2: SGHDN, FVKESK. CDR3 length: 13 amino acids. The V gene end was trimmed by 6 bases and the J gene end by 8 bases; junction bases not matched to a gene: 6. The CDR3 is CASSPGQGTEAFF. The CDR3 DNA sequence: TGTGCCAGCAGTCCGGGACAGGGGACAGAAGCTTTCTTT.

The rearrangement links TRBV5-1 to TRBJ2-1, with 7 bases aligning to TRBD1. The CDR3 has 14 amino acids. Germline assignment: CDR1 SGHRS and CDR2 YFSETQ. Trimming took 3 bases from V and 2 from J; bases not matched to a gene: 2. The CDR3 is CASSSDRTYNEQFF. CDR3 nucleotide sequence: TGCGCCAGCAGCTCGGACAGGACCTACAATGAGCAGTTCTTC.

The J gene is TRBJ1-1, the V gene TRBV6-5; TRBD1 is a possible D gene (5 bases). The CDR3 runs 14 residues. V lost 2 bases and J 5 bases, leaving 12 bases between the germline ends. Germline assignment: CDR1 MNHEY and CDR2 SVGAGI. CDR3 region: CASSYPQGRTEAFF. CDR3 in DNA: TGTGCCAGCAGTTACCCTCAGGGAAGGACTGAAGCTTTCTTT.

This rearrangement joins TRBV6-6 to TRBJ1-2; no reliable D call. CDR1 is MNHNY and CDR2 is SVGAGI in the germline V gene (reference sequence). The CDR3 loop spans 12 amino acids. Deletions cut 6 bases from V and 5 bases from J, with 10 bases between. As DNA, the CDR3 is TGTGCCAGCAGCGCGGTGGAATATGGCTACACCTTC. Amino acids: CASSAVEYGYTF.

As regards this clone: This may be a read error: a much more frequent sequence differs by one nucleotide. This sample also contains other DNA sequences that code for the same CDR3. V gene TRBV5-1 combines with J gene TRBJ1-2; unclear D gene. The CDR3 is made up of 12 amino acids. Germline CDR1 is SGHRS and CDR2 is YFSETQ. The V end was cut by 1 base, the J end by 3 bases, with 4 bases between. The CDR3 DNA is TGCGCCAGCAGCTTGACAGACTATGGCTACACCTTC. This codes for CASSLTDYGYTF.

The chain couples TRBV13 to TRBJ1-1, with 8 positions matching TRBD1. Germline CDR1 is PRHDT and CDR2 is FYEKMQ (reference sequence). V lost 5 bases and J lost 8; bases outside the gene matches: 10. The CDR3 runs to 14 residues. CDR3 sequence: CASSPGQGQGEAFF. The CDR3 DNA sequence: TGTGCCAGCAGCCCAGGCCAAGGACAGGGAGAAGCTTTCTTT. Filled out from reference TRBV13 and TRBJ1-1, the complete variable domain reads AAGVIQSPRHLIKEKRETATLKCYPIPRHDTVYWYQQGPGQDPQFLISFYEKMQSDKGSIPDRFSAQQFSDYHSELNMSSLELGDSALYFCASSPGQGQGEAFFGQGTRLTVV.

This clone has only one observation. The chain couples TRBV7-2 to TRBJ1-2; no firm D call. Germline CDR1 and CDR2: SGHTA and FQGNSA. The CDR3 extends over 12 amino acids. The V end was cut by 1 base, the J end by 8 bases, with 8 bases between. CDR3 nucleotides: TGTGCCAGCAGCTTAGGGCAGGAAGGCTACACCTTC. It yields the protein CASSLGQEGYTF.

The chain is built from TRBV10-2 and TRBJ1-1, with 8 positions matching TRBD1. V was pared by 7 bases and J by 1 base, with 5 bases of the junction left unmatched. Germline assignment: CDR1 WSHSY and CDR2 SAAADI. The CDR3 is made up of 14 amino acids. CDR3 sequence (DNA): TGCGCCAGCATATTACAGGGGGAGAACACTGAAGCTTTCTTT. It encodes CASILQGENTEAFF.

This chain uses TRBV2 with TRBJ2-1; tentative D call: TRBD1 (5 bases). CDR1 and CDR2 from the germline V gene are SNHLY and FYNNEI. This CDR3 region has 14 residues. The V end lost 5 bases, the J end lost 5 bases, and 13 bases lay between the germline ends. The DNA of the CDR3 is TGTGCCAGCAGTCCCAGGGTTCTGAACAATGAGCAGTTCTTC. The encoded protein is CASSPRVLNNEQFF.

The chain carries TRBV6-5 and TRBJ2-7; D could derive from TRBD1 or TRBD2 (5 bases each). There are 14 residues in the CDR3. V lost 9 bases and J lost 2, with 17 bases in between. CDR1 is MNHEY, CDR2 SVGAGI, per germline. CDR3 in DNA: TGTGCCAGTAGAGGGGCTGGGGCTACCTACGAGCAGTACTTC. This sequence encodes CASRGAGATYEQYF.